This T cell receptor (beta chain) was identified in a study of cytomegalovirus exposure and HLA in healthy donors. Study-wide results and limits: A later analysis showed HLA-associated TCR beta chains outstripping equally common others in clonal expansion. In a later analysis, most CMV-associated TCR beta chains appeared HLA-restricted.

Germline assignment: CDR1 SNHLY and CDR2 FYNNEI. Trimming removed 2 bases at V and 3 bases at J, with 7 bases between. CDR3 length equals 13 residues. 60 Vbeta and 13 Jbeta primers were used in PCR. Profiling relied on immunoSEQ multiplex PCR, and the TCRdb table lists in-frame clones only, not all of them. The sample carries more than 95,000 clones, over 60% recorded once. The count of this clone is one. Its antigen remains unknown. The receptor comes from a middle-aged woman in good health and CMV-seropositive. The source material was PBMCs. V gene TRBV2 combines with J gene TRBJ2-5; D is ambiguous. CDR3 loop: CASSEWAKETQYF. The CDR3 nucleotides read TGTGCCAGCAGTGAATGGGCCAAAGAGACCCAGTACTTC.